The rows below give T cell receptor beta chains drawn from one sample of a study of CD8+ T cells in alopecia areata. The data were produced by immunoSEQ multiplex PCR, yet TCRdb's version contains in-frame clones alone and is incomplete. The sample holds approximately 150,000 clones, approximately 57% seen once. Material: CD4+ T cells sorted from blood, obtained at week 24, from a patient treated with tofacitinib. All receptors derive from a human donor with alopecia areata. Both conserved end residues are part of each CDR3. The order of the fields is D gene, V gene, clone size, J gene, CDR3 DNA, CDR3 protein. The D gene is left open where the match is weak. Some rows have no size entry. The others give once, few or many, or a class for an expanded clone.

NA	TRBV20-1	NA	TRBJ2-5	TGCAGTGCTGGGCGGGAGACCCAGTACTTC	CSAGRETQYF
TRBD1	TRBV5-6	few	TRBJ1-1	TGTGCCAGCAGCCGATCCCTAACAGGGGAAACTGAAGCTTTCTTT	CASSRSLTGETEAFF
NA	TRBV7-8	NA	TRBJ2-2	TGTGCCAGCAGCTCCTTTCCCGGGGAGCTGTTTTTT	CASSSFPGELFF
TRBD1	TRBV4-2	NA	TRBJ2-5	TGTGCCAGCAGCCAGGACAGGGGGCAAGGTACTTGGGCAGAGACCCAGTACTTC	CASSQDRGQGTWAETQYF
NA	TRBV2	NA	TRBJ1-5	TGTGCCAGCAGTGAAGGGGCCAGGGGCGGTCAGCCCCAGCATTTT	CASSEGARGGQPQHF
TRBD2	TRBV29-1	NA	TRBJ2-3	TGCAGCGTTGCGGTTAGTAGCGGGGTTACAGATACGCAGTATTTT	CSVAVSSGVTDTQYF
NA	TRBV10-3	NA	TRBJ1-2	TGTGCCATCAGTGTGGACGGCTATGGCTACACCTTC	CAISVDGYGYTF
NA	TRBV5-1	NA	TRBJ1-1	TGCGCCAGCAGTTCAATACAGGGGAACACTGAAGCTTTCTTT	CASSSIQGNTEAFF
NA	TRBV7-3	few	TRBJ2-6	TGTGCCAGCAGCCACGGGGCGGCCGGGGCCAACGTCCTGACTTTC	CASSHGAAGANVLTF
NA	TRBV7-8	few	TRBJ2-5	TGTGCCAGCAGCACCCCACAGGGCGTAGGGGTGGGGACCCAGTACTTC	CASSTPQGVGVGTQYF